Below, 14 T cell receptor beta chains from the same sample are listed, as sequenced in a study of shared clonotypes between healthy human individuals. The method was immunoSEQ multiplex PCR; TCRdb's version includes in-frame clones alone and lacks a portion of them. The repertoire has under 1,100,000 clones, about 80% of them found once; the top ten carry 1.4% to 1.5%. Specimen: memory CD4+ T cells sorted from blood. Subset in this sample: CD45RA-negative fraction. Receptors originate from a man between 18 and 29 years old in good health.

This chain uses TRBV29-1 with TRBJ2-5; D is unresolved. The V end was cut by 7 bases, the J end by 4 bases, with 16 bases between. Germline V gene sequence: CDR1 SQVTM, CDR2 ANQGSEA. This CDR3 comprises 13 residues. In DNA, the CDR3 is TGCAGCGACTCAAAAGGAATCCGAGAGACCCAGTACTTC. Translated: CSDSKGIRETQYF.

This clone was counted between two and nine times. The sample carries other DNA sequences with the same CDR3. The chain has TRBV5-1 and TRBJ1-4; D not resolved. There are 14 residues in the CDR3. In germline, CDR1 is SGHRS, CDR2 YFSETQ. V dropped 0 bases and J dropped 5 bases, with 8 bases sitting between them. The chain's CDR3 is CASSLGTGNEKLFF. The CDR3, as DNA: TGCGCCAGCAGCTTGGGAACGGGGAATGAAAAACTGTTTTTT.

About this clone itself: The sample holds other DNA sequences that translate to the same CDR3. V is TRBV2 and J is TRBJ2-7, with no clear D. The germline V gene encodes CDR1 SNHLY and CDR2 FYNNEI. The CDR3 runs 11 residues. V dropped 7 bases and J dropped 3 bases, with 7 bases sitting between them. CDR3 amino acids: CASTGGYEQYF. CDR3 DNA: TGTGCCAGCACGGGCGGCTACGAGCAGTACTTC.

This chain links TRBV9 with TRBJ2-2; 10 bases line up with TRBD2. The CDR3 is 16 amino acids. J gave up 5 bases and V 0 bases, and 4 bases lay outside the gene matches. Germline assignment: CDR1 SGDLS and CDR2 YYNGEE. The CDR3 loop reads CASSVGLAGFTGELFF. The CDR3 bases are TGTGCCAGCAGCGTAGGACTAGCGGGTTTTACCGGGGAGCTGTTTTTT.

The V call is TRBV30, the J call TRBJ1-1; no reliable D call. Trimming removed 0 bases from V and 10 bases from J, with 15 bases in between. The CDR3 has 13 amino acids. The germline V gene encodes CDR1 GTSNPN and CDR2 SVGIG (reference sequence). The CDR3 sequence is CAWSVGIRSGAFF. For the CDR3, the DNA is TGTGCCTGGAGTGTAGGTATCCGGAGTGGAGCTTTCTTT.

The genes are TRBV6-1 and TRBJ1-2, with TRBD1 as a possible D gene (6 bases). CDR1 and CDR2 from the germline V gene are MNHNS and SASEGT. V was pared by 2 bases and J by 5 bases, with 18 bases between. The length of the CDR3 is 16 residues. CDR3 protein: CASSEKGGRATYGYTF. In DNA, the CDR3 is TGTGCCAGCAGTGAAAAGGGGGGCAGGGCAACGTATGGCTACACCTTC.

This chain links TRBV11-2 with TRBJ1-6; 7 bases match TRBD1. In germline, CDR1 is SGHAT, CDR2 FQNNGV. With V trimmed by 0 bases and J by 0 bases, 8 bases remained unmatched. CDR3 length: 19 amino acids. DNA for the CDR3: TGTGCCAGCAGCTTAGACAGGACAGGAGTATTCTCCTATAATTCACCCCTCCACTTT. This gives the protein CASSLDRTGVFSYNSPLHF.

The V gene is TRBV18, the J gene TRBJ2-1, with 8 nucleotides matching TRBD2. Germline V CDR1 and CDR2: KGHSH, LQKENI. The J segment lost 2 bases and the V segment lost 1 base, leaving 1 base of the junction unmatched. This CDR3 region has 15 residues. The CDR3 DNA follows: TGTGCCAGCTCACCACAACTAGCGGCCTACAATGAGCAGTTCTTC. Translated: CASSPQLAAYNEQFF.

This chain connects TRBV4-3 to TRBJ2-4; 10 bases are a match to TRBD2. This CDR3 is 20 amino acids long. Per the germline V gene, CDR1 is LGHNA and CDR2 is YSLEER. V was clipped by 0 bases and J by 2 bases; unmatched bases: 13. CDR3 DNA: TGCGCCAGCAGCCAAGATCTAGCTAGCGGGAGAGGGTTTACCAAAAACATTCAGTACTTC. Translating gives CASSQDLASGRGFTKNIQYF.

J is TRBJ2-5 and V is TRBV7-9; D is ambiguous. This CDR3 spans 15 amino acids. Trimming pared 3 bases from V and 2 bases from J, leaving 13 bases between. The V gene's germline CDR1 is SEHNR and CDR2 FQNEAQ (reference sequence). The CDR3 region has the DNA TGTGCCAGCAGCTTCCGCCCACTGGGACAAGAGACCCAGTACTTC. Protein product: CASSFRPLGQETQYF.

The rearrangement joins TRBV27 to TRBJ1-2, with a tentative D call TRBD1 (5 bases). Germline-derived CDR1 and CDR2 are MNHEY and SMNVEV (reference sequence). V dropped 0 bases and J dropped 4 bases, with 12 bases sitting between them. CDR3 size: 15 residues. CDR3 amino acids: CASSLSSAGIYGYTF. The CDR3 DNA reads as TGTGCCAGCAGTTTATCGTCGGCAGGGATCTATGGCTACACCTTC.

The V and J genes are TRBV6-6 and TRBJ1-5, with a weak D call TRBD1 (6 bases). The length of the CDR3 is 16 residues. Germline CDR1 reads MNHNY; CDR2 reads SVGAGI (reference sequence). V lost 6 bases and J lost 7, with 22 bases in between. CDR3 in amino acids: CASSPTGSAVGQPQHF. The CDR3 DNA reads TGTGCCAGCAGCCCGACAGGTTCGGCGGTGGGACAGCCCCAGCATTTT.

The sample holds a few counts of this clone. The chain recombines TRBV9 with TRBJ2-2; 10 nucleotides line up with TRBD2. Germline V lookup: CDR1 SGDLS, CDR2 YYNGEE. V lost 2 bases and J lost 7; bases outside the gene matches: 5. This CDR3 comprises 15 residues. The CDR3 DNA reads TGTGCCAGCAGCGTGCTAGCGGGGGAAATCGGGGAGCTGTTTTTT. Translating it yields CASSVLAGEIGELFF. Variable domain in full (rest from reference TRBV9 and TRBJ2-2): DSGVTQTPKHLITATGQRVTLRCSPRSGDLSVYWYQQSLDQGLQFLIQYYNGEERAKGNILERFSAQQFPDLHSELNLSSLELGDSALYFCASSVLAGEIGELFFGEGSRLTVL.

This clone was seen only once. CDR3 DNA: TGCGCCAGCAGCCCCCCCACTGCGCCGAGCTCCTACAATGAGCAGTTCTTC. This sequence encodes CASSPPTAPSSYNEQFF. The rearrangement uses TRBV5-1 and TRBJ2-1, with D unresolved. V lost 4 bases to trimming and J lost 0 bases, with 17 bases between them. The CDR3 has 17 residues. From germline, CDR1 is SGHRS and CDR2 YFSETQ.